The 19 T cell receptor beta chains presented below share a single source sample, sequenced in a study of blood T cell repertoires in COVID-19 (dated by TCRdb to 2020 to 2022). The library was prepared using the immunoSEQ multiplex PCR assay. TCRdb provides this immuneACCESS table in a form limited to in-frame rearrangements. Some clones are lacking; in checked studies, under half of them reflect an unresolved V gene, and why the rest are absent is not known. A total of about 130,000 clones appear in this sample, around 75% of them only once. The leading ten clones occupy about 5% of the sample. Sequenced input: peripheral blood. These receptors originate from an older woman with COVID-19, enrolled during active disease.

This clone was counted between two and nine times. The V and J genes are TRBV30 and TRBJ2-2; TRBD2 agrees at 9 bases. Germline values: CDR1 GTSNPN, CDR2 SVGIG (reference sequence). With 1 base clipped from V and 3 bases from J, the junction kept 6 bases outside the gene matches. This CDR3 region has 16 residues. The CDR3 spells CAWSGLAGADTGELFF. In DNA form, the CDR3 reads TGTGCCTGGAGTGGGTTAGCGGGGGCCGACACCGGGGAGCTGTTTTTT.

A note on this clone: One end of the junction does not line up with germline, which may come from a read error. This chain links TRBV2 with TRBJ2-5; the D is unclear. The CDR3 sequence is 14 residues long. Germline V gene lookup returns CDR1 SNHLY and CDR2 FYNNEI. The CDR3 sequence is CASSGSHAQQTQYF. The CDR3 coding sequence is TGTGCCAGCAGTGGCAGTCACGCCCAACAGACCCAGTACTTC.

The chain links TRBV6-5 to TRBJ2-3; D is ambiguous. The CDR3 is 13 residues long. The germline V gene has CDR1 MNHEY and CDR2 SVGAGI. Trimming pared 6 bases from V and 0 bases from J, leaving 7 bases between. Here the CDR3 DNA reads TGTGCCAGCAGGGCGACTAGCACAGATACGCAGTATTTT. Residues: CASRATSTDTQYF.

The chain joins TRBV30 to TRBJ1-1; unclear D gene. In germline, CDR1 is GTSNPN, CDR2 SVGIG (reference sequence). V was shortened by 4 bases and J by 6 bases, with 9 bases between the two germline ends. The CDR3 has 11 residues. The CDR3 coding sequence is TGTGCCTGGATACTGGGCGCTGAAGCTTTCTTT. This gives the protein CAWILGAEAFF.

V is TRBV28 and J is TRBJ2-1, with D possibly matching TRBD2 (6 bases). The CDR3 has 16 amino acids. With 10 bases removed from V and 4 bases from J, the gap between germline ends came to 23 bases. Per the germline V gene, CDR1 is MDHEN and CDR2 is SYDVKM. The CDR3 is CATTPLGDSGYNEQFF. CDR3 nucleotides: TGTGCCACCACACCTCTTGGGGACTCCGGATACAATGAGCAGTTCTTC.

J is TRBJ2-7 and V is TRBV7-2, with 9 bases identical to TRBD2. The germline CDR1 and CDR2 sequences are SGHTA and FQGNSA. V lost 5 bases to trimming and J lost 7 bases; unmatched junction nucleotides: 9. This CDR3 comprises 14 residues. The CDR3 DNA is TGTGCCAGCAGCGCGGCGGGGGGGCCGGGTGAGCAGTACTTC. It translates to CASSAAGGPGEQYF.

The CDR3 spells CASSWLGVNNSPLHF. As DNA, the CDR3 is TGTGCCAGCAGCTGGCTGGGAGTGAATAATTCACCCCTCCACTTT. J is TRBJ1-6 and V is TRBV5-4; the D is unclear. V was clipped by 3 bases and J by 5 bases, with 12 bases between them. The germline CDR1 and CDR2 sequences are SGHNT and YYREEE (reference sequence). This CDR3 contains 15 residues.

The J gene is TRBJ1-5, the V gene TRBV2; D perhaps matches TRBD1 (6 bases). CDR1 and CDR2 from the germline V gene are SNHLY and FYNNEI. Trimming stripped 7 bases from V and 2 bases from J, with 9 bases between. The CDR3 sequence is 13 residues long. CDR3 nucleotide sequence: TGTGCCAGCACCCGACAGGGCAATCAGCCCCAGCATTTT. It is translated as CASTRQGNQPQHF.

This sequence joins TRBV28 and TRBJ1-1; TRBD1 matches 11 bases. The J segment lost 4 bases and the V segment lost 7 bases, leaving 8 bases of the junction unmatched. The CDR3 consists of 15 residues. The germline V gene has CDR1 MDHEN and CDR2 SYDVKM. Written as DNA, the CDR3 is TGTGCCAGCACCCTCCCCGGGACAGGGGGCACTGAAGCTTTCTTT. Its translation is CASTLPGTGGTEAFF. The full variable domain, in which reference TRBV28 and TRBJ1-1 provide the parts outside the CDR3, is DVKVTQSSRYLVKRTGEKVFLECVQDMDHENMFWYRQDPGLGLRLIYFSYDVKMKEKGDIPEGYSVSREKKERFSLILESASTNQTSMYLCASTLPGTGGTEAFFGQGTRLTVV.

The genes are TRBV7-2 and TRBJ2-5, with 10 bases identical to TRBD1. The V gene's germline CDR1 is SGHTA and CDR2 FQGNSA. CDR3 length equals 15 residues. J gave up 5 bases and V 4 bases, and 7 bases lay outside the gene matches. The CDR3, as DNA: TGTGCCAGCAGCTCCCCGGGACAGGGGCGCGAGACCCAGTACTTC. Encoded protein: CASSSPGQGRETQYF.

A single count supports this clone. The chain has TRBV7-3 and TRBJ2-2; 11 bases are shared with TRBD2. Germline assignment: CDR1 SGHTA and CDR2 FQGTGA. V was pared by 5 bases and J by 5 bases, with 10 bases of the junction left unmatched. The CDR3 totals 17 residues. DNA for the CDR3: TGTGCCAGCAGCCCAAAACTAGCGGGGGCAGGGACCGGGGAGCTGTTTTTT. This encodes CASSPKLAGAGTGELFF.

The chain combines TRBV5-1 with TRBJ2-1; perhaps TRBD2 as D (6 bases). The CDR3 has 14 residues. Germline lookup yields CDR1 SGHRS and CDR2 YFSETQ. V lost 4 bases and J 3 bases, leaving 11 bases between the germline ends. The CDR3 bases are TGCGCCAGCAGCCCCGGGACTCTCTACAATGAGCAGTTCTTC. Protein sequence: CASSPGTLYNEQFF.

In its sample, this clone was seen a few times. This sequence joins TRBV18 and TRBJ1-6; possibly TRBD1 for D (5 bases). This CDR3 is built from 13 residues. Trimming stripped 8 bases from V and 6 bases from J, with 11 bases between. Per the germline V gene, CDR1 is KGHSH and CDR2 is LQKENI. The DNA of the CDR3 is TGTGCCAGCGGGGCAGGCGTTAATTCACCCCTCCACTTT. The encoded protein is CASGAGVNSPLHF.

This clone was seen only a few times. The J gene is TRBJ2-2, the V gene TRBV6-5; D is unclear. The CDR3 runs 13 residues. The germline V and J ends were trimmed by 9 bases and 1 base, with 9 bases remaining between them. Germline CDR1 reads MNHEY; CDR2 reads SVGAGI. Written as DNA, the CDR3 is TGTGCCAGTGGCCTTGGGAACACCGGGGAGCTGTTTTTT. As protein: CASGLGNTGELFF.

The chain carries TRBV6-2 or TRBV6-3 and TRBJ2-3; TRBD2 aligns across 9 bases. The junction had 6 bases not matched to a gene; V was cut back by 5 bases and J by 3 bases. CDR1 is MNHEY and CDR2 is SVGEGT in the germline V gene. CDR3 length: 15 amino acids. The CDR3 loop is CASSRSGGWTDTQYF. The CDR3 nucleotides are TGTGCCAGCAGTAGAAGCGGGGGGTGGACAGATACGCAGTATTTT.

The chain employs TRBV20-1 and TRBJ2-7; 8 bases are shared with TRBD1. After removal of 3 bases from V and 7 bases from J, the junction contained 14 bases not matched to a gene. The CDR3 length is 15 residues. Germline loops: CDR1 DFQATT, CDR2 SNEGSKA (reference sequence). CDR3 in DNA: TGCAGTGCTAGTGGGGGGACAGGCCCTACGGGGGAGCAGTACTTC. Protein product: CSASGGTGPTGEQYF.

The gene calls are TRBV18 and TRBJ2-7; 10 bases fit TRBD1. The CDR3 contains 16 residues. Germline V gene lookup returns CDR1 KGHSH and CDR2 LQKENI. Trimming cost V 1 base and J 6 bases; bases outside gene matches: 9. The CDR3 sequence: CASSPQGPGQGSEQYF. The CDR3 DNA is TGTGCCAGCTCACCACAAGGGCCGGGACAGGGGTCCGAGCAGTACTTC.

This clone was seen once. The rearrangement links TRBV30 to TRBJ1-2; D perhaps matches TRBD1 (5 bases). V shed 1 base and J shed 3 bases, with 12 bases lying between them. The CDR3 totals 14 residues. Germline V lookup: CDR1 GTSNPN, CDR2 SVGIG (reference sequence). This chain's CDR3 is CAWSGRVQDYGYTF. CDR3 DNA: TGTGCCTGGAGTGGCAGGGTTCAGGACTATGGCTACACCTTC.

This sequence joins TRBV6-5 and TRBJ1-6, with D unresolved. The CDR3 is 15 amino acids. Trimming left V 6 bases short and J 10 bases short, with 19 bases between. Looked up from germline, CDR1 is MNHEY and CDR2 is SVGAGI. This CDR3 is CASSTGSIGGSPLHF. The CDR3 nucleotides read TGTGCCAGCAGCACCGGGAGCATTGGTGGGTCACCCCTCCACTTT.